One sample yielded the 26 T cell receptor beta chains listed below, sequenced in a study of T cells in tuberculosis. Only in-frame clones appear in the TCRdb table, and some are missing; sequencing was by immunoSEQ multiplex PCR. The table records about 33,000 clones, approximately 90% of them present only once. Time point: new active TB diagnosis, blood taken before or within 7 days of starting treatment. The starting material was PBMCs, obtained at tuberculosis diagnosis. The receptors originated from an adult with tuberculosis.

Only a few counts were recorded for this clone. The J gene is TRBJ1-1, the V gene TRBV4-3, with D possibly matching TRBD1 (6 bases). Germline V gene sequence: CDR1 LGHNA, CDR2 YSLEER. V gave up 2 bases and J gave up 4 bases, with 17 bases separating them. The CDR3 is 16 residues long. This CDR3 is CASSQLVTGSVTEAFF. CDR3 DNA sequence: TGCGCCAGCAGCCAACTTGTAACAGGGTCGGTCACTGAAGCTTTCTTT.

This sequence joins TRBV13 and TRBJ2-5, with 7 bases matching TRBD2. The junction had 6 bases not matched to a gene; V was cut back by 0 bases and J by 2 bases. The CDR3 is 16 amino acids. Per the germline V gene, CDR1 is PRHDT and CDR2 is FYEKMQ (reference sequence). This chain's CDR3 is CASSLGPAGEQETQYF. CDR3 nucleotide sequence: TGTGCCAGCAGCTTAGGCCCGGCGGGGGAACAAGAGACCCAGTACTTC.

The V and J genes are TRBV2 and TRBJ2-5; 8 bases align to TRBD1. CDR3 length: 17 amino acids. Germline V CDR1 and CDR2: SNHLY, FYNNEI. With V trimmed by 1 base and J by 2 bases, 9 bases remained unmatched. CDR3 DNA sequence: TGTGCCAGCAGTGAAGGTGTGGAACAGGGGGGTCAAGAGACCCAGTACTTC. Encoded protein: CASSEGVEQGGQETQYF.

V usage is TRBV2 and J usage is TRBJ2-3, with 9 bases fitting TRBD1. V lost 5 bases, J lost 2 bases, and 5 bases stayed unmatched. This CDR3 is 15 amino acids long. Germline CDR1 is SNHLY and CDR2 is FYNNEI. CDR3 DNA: TGTGCCAGCAGTCCCGGGACAGGGTACACAGATACGCAGTATTTT. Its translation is CASSPGTGYTDTQYF.

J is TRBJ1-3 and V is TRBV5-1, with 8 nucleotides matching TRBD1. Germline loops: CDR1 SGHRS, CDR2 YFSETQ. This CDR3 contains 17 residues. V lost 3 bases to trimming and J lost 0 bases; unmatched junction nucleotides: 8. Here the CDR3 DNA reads TGCGCCAGCAGCTCGACAGGGGAGAGTTACTCTGGAAACACCATATATTTT. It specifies CASSSTGESYSGNTIYF.

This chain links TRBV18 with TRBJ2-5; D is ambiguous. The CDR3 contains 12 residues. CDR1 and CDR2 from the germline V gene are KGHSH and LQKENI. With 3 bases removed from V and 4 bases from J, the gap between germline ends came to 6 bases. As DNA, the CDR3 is TGTGCCAGCTCACCCACCGGAGAGACCCAGTACTTC. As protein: CASSPTGETQYF.

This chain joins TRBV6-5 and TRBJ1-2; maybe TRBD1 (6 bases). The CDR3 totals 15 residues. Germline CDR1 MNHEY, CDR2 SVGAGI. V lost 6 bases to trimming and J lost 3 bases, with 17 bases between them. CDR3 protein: CASSPTGNPHYGYTF. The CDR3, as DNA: TGTGCCAGCAGCCCCACAGGGAATCCCCACTATGGCTACACCTTC.

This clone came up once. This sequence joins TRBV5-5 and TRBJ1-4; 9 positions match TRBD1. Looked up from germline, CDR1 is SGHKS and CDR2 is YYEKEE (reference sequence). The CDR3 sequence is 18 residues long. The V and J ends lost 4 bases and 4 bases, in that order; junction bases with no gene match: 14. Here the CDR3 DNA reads TGTGCCAGCAGCCTCCGGGACAGGGAGGGGAGGGATAATGAAAAACTGTTTTTT. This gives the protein CASSLRDREGRDNEKLFF.

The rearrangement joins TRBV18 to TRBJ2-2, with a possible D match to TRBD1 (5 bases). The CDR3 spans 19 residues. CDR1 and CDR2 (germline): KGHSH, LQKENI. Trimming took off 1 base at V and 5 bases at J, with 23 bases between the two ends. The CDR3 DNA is TGTGCCAGCTCACCACAACTCACAGGAGTCAGTGGTCGGACCGGGGAGCTGTTTTTT. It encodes CASSPQLTGVSGRTGELFF.

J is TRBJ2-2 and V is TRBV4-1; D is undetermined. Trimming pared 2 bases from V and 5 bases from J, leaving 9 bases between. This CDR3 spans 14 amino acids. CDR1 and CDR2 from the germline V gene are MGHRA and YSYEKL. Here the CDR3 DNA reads TGCGCCAGCAGCCAATCTCTGAGTACCGGGGAGCTGTTTTTT. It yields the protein CASSQSLSTGELFF.

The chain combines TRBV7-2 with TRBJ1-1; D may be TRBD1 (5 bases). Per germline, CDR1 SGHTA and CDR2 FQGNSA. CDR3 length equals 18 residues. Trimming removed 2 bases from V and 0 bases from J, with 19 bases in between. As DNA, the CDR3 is TGTGCCAGCAGCTTATTACCCGGACACTTACTCATGAACACTGAAGCTTTCTTT. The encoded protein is CASSLLPGHLLMNTEAFF. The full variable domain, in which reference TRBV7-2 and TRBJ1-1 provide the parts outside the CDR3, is GAGVSQSPSNKVTEKGKDVELRCDPISGHTALYWYRQSLGQGLEFLIYFQGNSAPDKSGLPSDRFSAERTGGSVSTLTIQRTQQEDSAVYLCASSLLPGHLLMNTEAFFGQGTRLTVV.

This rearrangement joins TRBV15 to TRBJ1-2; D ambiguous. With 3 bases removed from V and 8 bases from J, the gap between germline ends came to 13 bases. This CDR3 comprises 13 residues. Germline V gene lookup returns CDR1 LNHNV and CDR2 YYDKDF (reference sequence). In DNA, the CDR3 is TGTGCCACCAGCAGGTCTAAGACGGGGGGCTACACCTTC. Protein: CATSRSKTGGYTF.

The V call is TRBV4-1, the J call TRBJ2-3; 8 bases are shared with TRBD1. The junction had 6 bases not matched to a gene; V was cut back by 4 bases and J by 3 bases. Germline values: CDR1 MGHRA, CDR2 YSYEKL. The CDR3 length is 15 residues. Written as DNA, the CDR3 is TGCGCCAGCAGCCCCCGACAGGGGCGGACAGATACGCAGTATTTT. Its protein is CASSPRQGRTDTQYF.

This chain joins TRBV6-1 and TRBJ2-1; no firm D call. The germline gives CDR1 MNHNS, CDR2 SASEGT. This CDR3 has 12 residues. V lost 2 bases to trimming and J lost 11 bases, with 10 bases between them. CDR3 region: CASSERREQQFF. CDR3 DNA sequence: TGTGCCAGCAGTGAAAGAAGAGAGCAGCAGTTCTTC.

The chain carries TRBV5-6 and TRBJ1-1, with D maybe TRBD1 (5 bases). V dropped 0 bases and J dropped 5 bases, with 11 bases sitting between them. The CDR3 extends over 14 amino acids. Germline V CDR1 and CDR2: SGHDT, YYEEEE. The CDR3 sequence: CASSLAGGSTEAFF. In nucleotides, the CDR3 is TGTGCCAGCAGCTTGGCCGGGGGAAGTACTGAAGCTTTCTTT.

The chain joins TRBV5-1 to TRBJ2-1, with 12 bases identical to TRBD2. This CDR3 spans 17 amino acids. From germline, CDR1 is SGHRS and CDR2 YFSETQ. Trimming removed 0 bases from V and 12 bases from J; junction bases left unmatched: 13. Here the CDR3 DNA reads TGCGCCAGCAGCTTGGCCGCCCGGACTAGCGGGGTAACAATGCAGTTCTTC. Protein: CASSLAARTSGVTMQFF. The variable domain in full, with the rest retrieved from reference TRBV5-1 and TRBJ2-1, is KAGVTQTPRYLIKTRGQQVTLSCSPISGHRSVSWYQQTPGQGLQFLFEYFSETQRNKGNFPGRFSGRQFSNSRSEMNVSTLELGDSALYLCASSLAARTSGVTMQFFGPGTRLTVL.

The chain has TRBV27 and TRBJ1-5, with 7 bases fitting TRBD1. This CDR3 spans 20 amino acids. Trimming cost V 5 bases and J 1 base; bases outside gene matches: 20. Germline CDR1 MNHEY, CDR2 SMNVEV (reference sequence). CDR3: CASSPLLRDRGAWSNQPQHF. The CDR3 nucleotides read TGTGCCAGCAGTCCACTTCTCCGGGACAGAGGGGCGTGGAGCAATCAGCCCCAGCATTTT.

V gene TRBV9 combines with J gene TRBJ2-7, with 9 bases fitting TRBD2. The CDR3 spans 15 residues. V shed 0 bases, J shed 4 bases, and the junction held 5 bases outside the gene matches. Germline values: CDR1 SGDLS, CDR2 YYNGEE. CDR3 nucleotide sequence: TGTGCCAGCAGCGTAGGGTCGACTAGCGGATACGAGCAGTACTTC. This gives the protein CASSVGSTSGYEQYF. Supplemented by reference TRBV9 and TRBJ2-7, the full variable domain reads DSGVTQTPKHLITATGQRVTLRCSPRSGDLSVYWYQQSLDQGLQFLIQYYNGEERAKGNILERFSAQQFPDLHSELNLSSLELGDSALYFCASSVGSTSGYEQYFGPGTRLTVT.

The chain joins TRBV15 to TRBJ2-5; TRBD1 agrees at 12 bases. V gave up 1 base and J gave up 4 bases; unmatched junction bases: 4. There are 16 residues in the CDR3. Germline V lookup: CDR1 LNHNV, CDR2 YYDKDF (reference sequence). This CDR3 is CATSRGGQGALETQYF. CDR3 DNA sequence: TGTGCCACCAGCAGAGGGGGACAGGGGGCTTTAGAGACCCAGTACTTC.

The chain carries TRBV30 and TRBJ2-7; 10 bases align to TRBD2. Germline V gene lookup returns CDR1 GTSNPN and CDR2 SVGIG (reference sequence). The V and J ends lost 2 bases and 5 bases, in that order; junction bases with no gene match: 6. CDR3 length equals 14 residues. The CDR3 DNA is TGTGCCTGGAGTAATCTAGCGGGAGATAACGAGCAGTACTTC. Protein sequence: CAWSNLAGDNEQYF.

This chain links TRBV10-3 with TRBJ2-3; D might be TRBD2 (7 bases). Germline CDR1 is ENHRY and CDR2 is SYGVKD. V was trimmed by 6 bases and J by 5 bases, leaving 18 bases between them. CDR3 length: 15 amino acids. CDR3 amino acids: CAISRGLEQGDTQYF. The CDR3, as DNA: TGTGCCATCAGCCGTGGACTAGAACAGGGAGATACGCAGTATTTT.

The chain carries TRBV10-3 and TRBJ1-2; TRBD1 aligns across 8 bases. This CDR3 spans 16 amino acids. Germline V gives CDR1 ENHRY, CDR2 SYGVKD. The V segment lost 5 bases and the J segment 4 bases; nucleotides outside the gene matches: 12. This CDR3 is CAISHGQGKPAYGYTF. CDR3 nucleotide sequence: TGTGCCATCAGTCACGGACAGGGCAAACCAGCCTATGGCTACACCTTC.

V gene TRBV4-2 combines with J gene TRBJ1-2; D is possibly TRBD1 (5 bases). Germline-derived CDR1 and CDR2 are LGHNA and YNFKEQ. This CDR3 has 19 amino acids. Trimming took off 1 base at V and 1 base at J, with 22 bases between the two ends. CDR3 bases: TGTGCCAGCAGCCAAGGAGGCTCGACAGTTCAGATTCTTAACTATGGCTACACCTTC. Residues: CASSQGGSTVQILNYGYTF.

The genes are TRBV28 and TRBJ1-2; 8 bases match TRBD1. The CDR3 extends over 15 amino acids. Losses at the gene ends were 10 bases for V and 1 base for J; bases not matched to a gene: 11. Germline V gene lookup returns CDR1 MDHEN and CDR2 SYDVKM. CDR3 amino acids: CATTLGTGRNYGYTF. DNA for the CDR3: TGTGCCACCACCTTGGGGACAGGACGTAACTATGGCTACACCTTC.

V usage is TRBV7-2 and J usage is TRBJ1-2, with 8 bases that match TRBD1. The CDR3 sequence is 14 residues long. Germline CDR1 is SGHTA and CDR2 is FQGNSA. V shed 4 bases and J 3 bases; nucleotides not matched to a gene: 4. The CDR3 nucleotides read TGTGCCAGCAGCTCGACAGGGGTTTACTATGGCTACACCTTC. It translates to CASSSTGVYYGYTF.

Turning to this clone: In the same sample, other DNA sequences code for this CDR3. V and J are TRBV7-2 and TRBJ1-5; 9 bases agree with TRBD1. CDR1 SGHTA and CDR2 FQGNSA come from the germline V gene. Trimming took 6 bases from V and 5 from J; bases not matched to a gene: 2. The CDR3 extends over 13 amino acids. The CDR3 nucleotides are TGTGCCAGCAGTCGACAGGGGGATCAGCCCCAGCATTTT. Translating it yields CASSRQGDQPQHF.